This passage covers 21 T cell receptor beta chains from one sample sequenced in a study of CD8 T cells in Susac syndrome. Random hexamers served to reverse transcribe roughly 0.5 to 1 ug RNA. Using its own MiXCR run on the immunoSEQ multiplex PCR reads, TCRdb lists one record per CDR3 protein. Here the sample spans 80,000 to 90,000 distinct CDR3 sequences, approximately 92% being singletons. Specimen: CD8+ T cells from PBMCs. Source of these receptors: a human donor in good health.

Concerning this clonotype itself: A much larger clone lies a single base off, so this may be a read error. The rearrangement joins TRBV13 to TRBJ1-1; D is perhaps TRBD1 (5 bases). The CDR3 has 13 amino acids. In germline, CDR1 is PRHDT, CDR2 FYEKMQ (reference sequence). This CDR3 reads CATSLSGGTEAFF. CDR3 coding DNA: TGTGCCACCAGCTTAAGTGGGGGGACTGAAGCTTTCTTT.

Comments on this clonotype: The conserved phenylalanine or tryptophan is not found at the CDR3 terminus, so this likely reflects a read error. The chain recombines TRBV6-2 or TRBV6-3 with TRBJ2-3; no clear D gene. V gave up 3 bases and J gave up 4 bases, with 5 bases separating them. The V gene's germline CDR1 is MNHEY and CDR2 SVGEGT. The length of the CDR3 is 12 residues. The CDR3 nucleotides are TGTGCCAGCAGTTATGTCCCAGATACGCAGTATTCT. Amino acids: CASSYVPDTQYS.

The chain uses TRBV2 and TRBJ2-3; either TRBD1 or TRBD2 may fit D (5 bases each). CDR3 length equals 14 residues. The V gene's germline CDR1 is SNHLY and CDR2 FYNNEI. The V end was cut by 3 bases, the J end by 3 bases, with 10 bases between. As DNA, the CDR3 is TGTGCCAGCAGTGAGAGGGGCAGGACAGATACGCAGTATTTT. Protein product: CASSERGRTDTQYF.

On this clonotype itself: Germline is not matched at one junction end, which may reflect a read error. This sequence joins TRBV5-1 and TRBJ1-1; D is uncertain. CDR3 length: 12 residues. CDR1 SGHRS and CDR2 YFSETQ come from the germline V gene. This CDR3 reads CASISENTEVFF. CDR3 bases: TGCGCCAGCATTTCAGAGAACACTGAAGTTTTCTTT.

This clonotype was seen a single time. CDR3 DNA: TGCAGCGTCGAGGGACAGGAAATATCTGGAAACACCATATATTTT. Translation gives CSVEGQEISGNTIYF. V and J are TRBV29-1 and TRBJ1-3, with 8 bases identical to TRBD1. The junction had 8 bases not matched to a gene; V was cut back by 6 bases and J by 1 base. The CDR3 consists of 15 residues. CDR1 and CDR2 (germline): SQVTM, ANQGSEA.

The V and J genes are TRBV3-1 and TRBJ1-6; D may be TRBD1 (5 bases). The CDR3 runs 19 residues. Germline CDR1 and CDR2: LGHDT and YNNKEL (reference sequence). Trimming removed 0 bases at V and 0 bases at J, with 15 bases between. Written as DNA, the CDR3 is TGTGCCAGCAGCCAAGATCTAATCAGGGAGAGCTCCTATAATTCACCCCTCCACTTT. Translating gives CASSQDLIRESSYNSPLHF.

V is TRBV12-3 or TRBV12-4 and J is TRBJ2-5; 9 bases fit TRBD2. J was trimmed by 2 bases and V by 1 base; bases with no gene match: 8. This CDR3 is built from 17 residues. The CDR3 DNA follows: TGTGCCAGCAGTTTAGAGGATCTAGCGGGATCACAAGAGACCCAGTACTTC. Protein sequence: CASSLEDLAGSQETQYF.

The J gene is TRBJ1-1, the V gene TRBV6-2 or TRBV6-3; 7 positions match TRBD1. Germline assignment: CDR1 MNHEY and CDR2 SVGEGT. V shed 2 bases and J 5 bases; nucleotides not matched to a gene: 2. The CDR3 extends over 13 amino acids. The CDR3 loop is CASSYQGGTEAFF. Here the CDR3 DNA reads TGTGCCAGCAGTTACCAGGGGGGTACTGAAGCTTTCTTT.

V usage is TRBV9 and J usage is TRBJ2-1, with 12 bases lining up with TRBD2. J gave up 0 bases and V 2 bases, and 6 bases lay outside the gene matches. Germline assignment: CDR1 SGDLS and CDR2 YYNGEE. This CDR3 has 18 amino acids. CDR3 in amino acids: CASSVPLAGGSSYNEQFF. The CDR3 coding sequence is TGTGCCAGCAGCGTCCCGCTAGCGGGGGGGAGCTCCTACAATGAGCAGTTCTTC.

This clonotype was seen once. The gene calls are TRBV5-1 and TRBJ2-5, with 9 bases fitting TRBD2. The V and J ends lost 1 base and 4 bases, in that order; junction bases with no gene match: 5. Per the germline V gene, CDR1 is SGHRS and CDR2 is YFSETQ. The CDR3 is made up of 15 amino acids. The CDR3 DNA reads TGCGCCAGCAGCTTGAGGCTAGCGGGGCCAGAGACCCAGTACTTC. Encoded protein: CASSLRLAGPETQYF.

The CDR3 DNA is TGTGCCAGCAGCAAAGTCGGGGACCGTATTCAGCCCCAGCATTTT. Its translation is CASSKVGDRIQPQHF. The V gene is TRBV21-1, the J gene TRBJ1-5; no check of the table's D call, TRBD1, against the DNA was made. TRBV21-1 constitutes a pseudogene. The CDR3 length is 15 residues.

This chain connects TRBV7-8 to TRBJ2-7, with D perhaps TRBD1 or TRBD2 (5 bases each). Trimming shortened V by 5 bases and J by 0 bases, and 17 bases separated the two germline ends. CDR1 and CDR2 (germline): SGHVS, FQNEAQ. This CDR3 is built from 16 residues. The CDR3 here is CASSQREDGGSYEQYF. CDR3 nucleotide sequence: TGTGCCAGCAGCCAGCGCGAGGATGGGGGCTCCTACGAGCAGTACTTC. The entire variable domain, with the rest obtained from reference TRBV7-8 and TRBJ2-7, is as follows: GAGVSQSPRYKVAKRGQDVALRCDPISGHVSLFWYQQALGQGPEFLTYFQNEAQLDKSGLPSDRFFAERPEGSVSTLKIQRTQQEDSAVYLCASSQREDGGSYEQYFGPGTRLTVT.

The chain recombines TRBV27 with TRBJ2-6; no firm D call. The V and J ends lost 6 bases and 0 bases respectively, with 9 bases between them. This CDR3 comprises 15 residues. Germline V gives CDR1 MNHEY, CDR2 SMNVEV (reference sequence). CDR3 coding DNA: TGTGCCAGCAGCACACAGTCCTCTGGGGCCAACGTCCTGACTTTC. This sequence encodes CASSTQSSGANVLTF.

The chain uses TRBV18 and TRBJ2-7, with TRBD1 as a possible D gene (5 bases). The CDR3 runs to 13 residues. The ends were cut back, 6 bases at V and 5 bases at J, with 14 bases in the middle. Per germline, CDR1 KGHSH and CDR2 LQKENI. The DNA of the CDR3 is TGTGCCAGCTCGTTGGACACCCCGGACGAGCAGTACTTC. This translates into CASSLDTPDEQYF. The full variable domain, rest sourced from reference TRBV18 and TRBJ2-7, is NAGVMQNPRHLVRRRGQEARLRCSPMKGHSHVYWYRQLPEEGLKFMVYLQKENIIDESGMPKERFSAEFPKEGPSILRIQQVVRGDSAAYFCASSLDTPDEQYFGPGTRLTVT.

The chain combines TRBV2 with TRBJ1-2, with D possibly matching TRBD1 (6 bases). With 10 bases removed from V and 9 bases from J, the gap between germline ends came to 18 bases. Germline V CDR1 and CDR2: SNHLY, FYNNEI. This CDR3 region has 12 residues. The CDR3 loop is CANEPGAGSYTF. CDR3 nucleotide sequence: TGTGCCAATGAGCCAGGGGCTGGGAGCTACACCTTC.

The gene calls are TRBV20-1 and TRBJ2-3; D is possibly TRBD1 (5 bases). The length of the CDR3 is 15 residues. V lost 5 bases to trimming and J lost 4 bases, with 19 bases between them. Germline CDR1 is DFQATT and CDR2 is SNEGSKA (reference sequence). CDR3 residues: CSAPSVRGRSDTQYF. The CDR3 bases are TGCAGTGCTCCCTCGGTAAGGGGCCGATCAGATACGCAGTATTTT.

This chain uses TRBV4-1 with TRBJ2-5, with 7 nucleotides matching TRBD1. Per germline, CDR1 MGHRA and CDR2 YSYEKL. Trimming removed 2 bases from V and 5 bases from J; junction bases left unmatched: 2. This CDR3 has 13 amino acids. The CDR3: CASSQTGDETQYF. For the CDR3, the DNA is TGCGCCAGCAGCCAAACAGGGGATGAGACCCAGTACTTC.

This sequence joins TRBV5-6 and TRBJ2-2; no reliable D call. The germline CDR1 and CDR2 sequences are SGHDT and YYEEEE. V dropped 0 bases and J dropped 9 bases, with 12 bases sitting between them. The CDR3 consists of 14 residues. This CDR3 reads CASSLGSLSRELFF. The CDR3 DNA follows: TGTGCCAGCAGCTTGGGGTCCTTGTCGAGGGAGCTGTTTTTT.

The CDR3, as DNA: TGTGCCAGCAGTTTCAGGGGCTCTGGGGCCAACGTCCTGACTTTC. This codes for CASSFRGSGANVLTF. This rearrangement joins TRBV6-2 or TRBV6-3 to TRBJ2-6; TRBD1 is a possible D gene (6 bases). CDR1 is MNHEY and CDR2 is SVGEGT in the germline V gene. CDR3 length: 15 residues. V lost 4 bases and J lost 0, with 7 bases in between.

In DNA, the CDR3 is TGTGCCAGCAGCCGCGACAGCATGAACACTGAAGCTTTCTTT. This translates into CASSRDSMNTEAFF. The chain links TRBV5-6 to TRBJ1-1; D possibly corresponds to TRBD1 (5 bases). The germline V gene encodes CDR1 SGHDT and CDR2 YYEEEE. The V gene lost 4 bases and the J gene lost 0 bases, with 10 bases spanning the gap. CDR3 length: 14 amino acids. Using reference TRBV5-6 and TRBJ1-1 for the parts outside the CDR3, the full variable domain is DAGVTQSPTHLIKTRGQQVTLRCSPKSGHDTVSWYQQALGQGPQFIFQYYEEEERQRGNFPDRFSGHQFPNYSSELNVNALLLGDSALYLCASSRDSMNTEAFFGQGTRLTVV.

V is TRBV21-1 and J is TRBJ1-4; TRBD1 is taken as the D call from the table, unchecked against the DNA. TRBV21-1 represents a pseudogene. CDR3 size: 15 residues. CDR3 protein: CASSKTRQANEKLFF. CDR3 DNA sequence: TGTGCCAGCAGCAAAACCAGACAGGCTAATGAAAAACTGTTTTTT.